These 32 T cell receptor beta chains share one sample of origin, sequenced in a study of CXCR3-negative and CXCR3-positive naive CD8 T cells. The study made its TRB cDNA libraries by 5' RACE, adding UMI labels. TCRdb re-called the 5' RACE reads; one entry per CDR3 protein, DNA not given. The repertoire table contains some 130,000 distinct CDR3 sequences. Sequenced material: naive CXCR3- CD8+ T cells from blood. As to subset: CD45RO-CCR7+CD27+CD95- naive CD8+ T cells lacking CXCR3 (TNR3-). These receptors were collected from a human donor in good health. Some clones in this sample may be carry-over from other donors' samples.

This chain links TRBV29-1 with TRBJ2-5; the TRBD1 assignment by TCRdb is unverifiable without DNA. The CDR3 covers 15 residues. Germline V gives CDR1 SQVTM, CDR2 ANQGSEA. The CDR3 region is CSVEELEGAEETQYF.

This rearrangement joins TRBV12-3 or TRBV12-4 to TRBJ2-1; TCRdb names TRBD1, which stays unverified in the absence of DNA. The length of the CDR3 is 14 residues. The CDR3 loop reads CASTKTGEWDEQFF.

The chain links TRBV20-1 to TRBJ2-2; the TRBD2 assignment by TCRdb is unverifiable without DNA. Looked up from germline, CDR1 is DFQATT and CDR2 is SNEGSKA (reference sequence). The CDR3 sequence is 15 residues long. The CDR3 region is CSASQAGIETGELFF.

This chain links TRBV5-1 with TRBJ2-7; TCRdb gives TRBD1 as the D gene, but with no DNA this cannot be confirmed. Germline V gene data show CDR1 as SGHRS and CDR2 as YFSETQ. The CDR3 sequence is 16 residues long. This chain's CDR3 is CASSLDGQGGHYEQYF.

The chain joins TRBV7-3 to TRBJ1-1; the TCRdb D gene call, TRBD1, has no DNA to confirm it. CDR1 is SGHTA and CDR2 is FQGTGA in the germline V gene. The CDR3 length is 14 residues. The CDR3: CASSPFGGGTEAFF.

The chain links TRBV28 to TRBJ2-7; TCRdb selects TRBD2, and the lack of DNA leaves this call unchecked. In germline, CDR1 is MDHEN, CDR2 SYDVKM. The CDR3 runs 14 residues. This chain's CDR3 is CASSKTSLSYEQYF. Together with reference TRBV28 and TRBJ2-7, the CDR3 gives the full variable domain: DVKVTQSSRYLVKRTGEKVFLECVQDMDHENMFWYRQDPGLGLRLIYFSYDVKMKEKGDIPEGYSVSREKKERFSLILESASTNQTSMYLCASSKTSLSYEQYFGPGTRLTVT.

V and J are TRBV29-1 and TRBJ2-7; as DNA is missing, the TRBD1 call by TCRdb cannot be tested. CDR3 length equals 14 residues. Germline values: CDR1 SQVTM, CDR2 ANQGSEA. The CDR3 loop reads CSVEVIGTAYEQYF.

The CDR3: CASSTSGTGSYEQYF. The V gene is TRBV27, the J gene TRBJ2-7; the D call from TCRdb, TRBD1, cannot be confirmed without DNA. The CDR3 is made up of 15 amino acids. The germline V gene encodes CDR1 MNHEY and CDR2 SMNVEV (reference sequence).

The genes are TRBV4-1 and TRBJ2-3; absent DNA, TCRdb's TRBD2 call cannot be checked. Per germline, CDR1 MGHRA and CDR2 YSYEKL. The CDR3 totals 17 residues. CDR3 sequence reads: CASSQVVGLGLSNTQYF.

The rearrangement joins TRBV5-5 to TRBJ2-1; there is no DNA to check the TCRdb D call of TRBD2. CDR1 is SGHKS and CDR2 is YYEKEE in the germline V gene (reference sequence). The CDR3 is 15 amino acids. CDR3 residues: CASSQLAEGGNEQFF.

The chain recombines TRBV29-1 with TRBJ2-7; the TCRdb call, TRBD1, lacks DNA for checking. This CDR3 is built from 17 residues. Germline CDR1 SQVTM, CDR2 ANQGSEA. The CDR3 loop is CSVEDPEPGQGSYEQYF.

V and J are TRBV27 and TRBJ1-5; TCRdb returns TRBD1, unconfirmable since there is no DNA. This CDR3 comprises 16 residues. CDR1 is MNHEY and CDR2 is SMNVEV in the germline V gene (reference sequence). The CDR3 sequence: CASTRKGGNSNQPQHF.

The CDR3 protein is CASGLDDRGSNTGELFF. V usage is TRBV12-5 and J usage is TRBJ2-2; TCRdb gives TRBD1 as the D gene, but with no DNA this cannot be confirmed. The CDR3 extends over 17 amino acids. Germline V lookup: CDR1 LGHNT, CDR2 FRNRAP.

The rearrangement joins TRBV9 to TRBJ2-3; there is no DNA to check the TCRdb D call of TRBD1. This CDR3 is built from 14 residues. Germline V gene data show CDR1 as SGDLS and CDR2 as YYNGEE. CDR3 in amino acids: CASSGTGSTDTQYF.

The chain is built from TRBV15 and TRBJ2-7; TCRdb designates TRBD2, a call that cannot be tested without DNA. The CDR3 runs 13 residues. Germline V CDR1 and CDR2: LNHNV, YYDKDF (reference sequence). The CDR3 reads CATSPGGEDEQYF.

This sequence joins TRBV14 and TRBJ2-1. Germline V gene sequence: CDR1 SGHDN, CDR2 FVKESK. There are 17 residues in the CDR3. Here the CDR3 reads CASSHHQTRPIYNEQFF.

The chain is built from TRBV2 and TRBJ2-3; TCRdb picks TRBD2, but there is no DNA to check that call. Germline lookup yields CDR1 SNHLY and CDR2 FYNNEI. The CDR3 runs 16 residues. This CDR3 reads CASSKVSAGRFDTQYF.

The V and J genes are TRBV20-1 and TRBJ2-1. Germline CDR1 is DFQATT and CDR2 is SNEGSKA (reference sequence). CDR3 length: 12 residues. CDR3 sequence: CSATESRHEQFF.

The chain joins TRBV28 to TRBJ2-1; TCRdb selects TRBD2, and the lack of DNA leaves this call unchecked. The CDR3 has 16 amino acids. The germline V gene has CDR1 MDHEN and CDR2 SYDVKM. This CDR3 reads CASSWGLAGGGNEQFF.

The V gene is TRBV6-4, the J gene TRBJ2-2. This CDR3 has 16 residues. CDR1 MRHNA and CDR2 SNTAGT come from the germline V gene. CDR3 region: CASSDSGDLYTGELFF.

The chain recombines TRBV10-3 with TRBJ2-7; TCRdb picks TRBD1, but there is no DNA to check that call. The CDR3 has 16 amino acids. Germline values: CDR1 ENHRY, CDR2 SYGVKD. CDR3 protein: CAISDDAGTSSYQQYF.

The chain combines TRBV29-1 with TRBJ1-2. The CDR3 has 12 residues. Germline lookup yields CDR1 SQVTM and CDR2 ANQGSEA. This CDR3 reads CSALTAVNGYTF.

The rearrangement joins TRBV6-5 to TRBJ2-2. Germline V gene lookup returns CDR1 MNHEY and CDR2 SVGAGI. The CDR3 has 16 residues. CDR3 protein: CASSYILEWNTGELFF.

This chain joins TRBV12-3 or TRBV12-4 and TRBJ1-1. This CDR3 has 13 amino acids. CDR3 loop: CASNFRWNTEAFF.

This chain links TRBV5-1 with TRBJ2-1; TCRdb selects TRBD1, and the lack of DNA leaves this call unchecked. The CDR3 covers 16 residues. The germline gives CDR1 SGHRS, CDR2 YFSETQ. The CDR3 reads CASSLVGPLEGNEQFF.

V is TRBV19 and J is TRBJ2-7; TCRdb outputs TRBD1, but without DNA this stays unchecked. The germline CDR1 and CDR2 sequences are LNHDA and SQIVND (reference sequence). There are 14 residues in the CDR3. CDR3 sequence reads: CASSTDSDSYEQYF.

The chain carries TRBV14 and TRBJ2-7; the D call of TRBD2 rests on TCRdb alone, since no DNA is present to check it. The CDR3 sequence is 13 residues long. Germline V CDR1 and CDR2: SGHDN, FVKESK. This CDR3 is CASSRGSGYEQYF.

The chain joins TRBV20-1 to TRBJ2-7; without DNA, the TCRdb call of TRBD1 cannot be checked. The germline V gene encodes CDR1 DFQATT and CDR2 SNEGSKA (reference sequence). The CDR3 loop spans 15 amino acids. CDR3 amino acids: CSARERDRRSYEQYF.

The chain has TRBV4-3 and TRBJ2-6; checking the TCRdb D call of TRBD1 is not possible without DNA. There are 16 residues in the CDR3. The germline V gene has CDR1 LGHNA and CDR2 YSLEER. The CDR3: CASSQSRETGANVLTF.

The CDR3 region is CASSEDREAFF. The V and J genes are TRBV5-1 and TRBJ1-1; the TCRdb call, TRBD1, lacks DNA for checking. The CDR3 is 11 residues long. The germline V gene encodes CDR1 SGHRS and CDR2 YFSETQ.

J is TRBJ2-7 and V is TRBV5-1. The CDR3 totals 14 residues. The germline V gene encodes CDR1 SGHRS and CDR2 YFSETQ. This chain's CDR3 is CASSLGSHSYEQYF.

The chain carries TRBV11-3 and TRBJ2-1; TCRdb outputs TRBD1, but without DNA this stays unchecked. Germline CDR1 reads SGHNT; CDR2 reads YENEEA. CDR3 length: 16 residues. The CDR3 here is CASSPRQGAAYNEQFF.